These 9 T cell receptor beta chains were sequenced from one sample in a study of Ad26.COV2.S vaccination and SARS-CoV-2 variants. Only in-frame clones appear in the TCRdb table, and some are missing; sequencing was by immunoSEQ multiplex PCR. Seen here are about 320,000 clones, 70% to 90% observed once, and the top ten hold 2.1%. The treatment: around 19 received Ad26.COV2.S at low or high dose, single or two shots; several received placebo; per-sample allocation not given. The investigators took samples on day 63 after the first vaccine or placebo injection. The specimen comprised peripheral blood, sampled in a trial of Ad26.COV2.S vaccine versus placebo. The receptor source for this set is a person between 18 and 65 years old who received the Ad26.COV2.S COVID-19 vaccine or a placebo.

This chain joins TRBV15 and TRBJ2-6; D call uncertain. V dropped 7 bases and J dropped 1 base, with 8 bases sitting between them. This CDR3 comprises 14 residues. The germline V gene has CDR1 LNHNV and CDR2 YYDKDF (reference sequence). CDR3 in DNA: TGTGCCACCACGGTGCATTCTGGGGCCAACGTCCTGACTTTC. Translated, it gives CATTVHSGANVLTF. Variable domain in full (rest from reference TRBV15 and TRBJ2-6): DAMVIQNPRYQVTQFGKPVTLSCSQTLNHNVMYWYQQKSSQAPKLLFHYYDKDFNNEADTPDNFQSRRPNTSFCFLDIRSPGLGDTAMYLCATTVHSGANVLTFGAGSRLTVL.

V gene TRBV7-9 combines with J gene TRBJ1-1, with a tentative D call TRBD1 (5 bases). This CDR3 region has 12 residues. From germline, CDR1 is SEHNR and CDR2 FQNEAQ (reference sequence). V was cut by 5 bases and J by 11 bases, with 15 bases left in between. DNA for the CDR3: TGTGCCAGCAGCCATTCAGGGCGGGAGGCTTTCTTT. It translates to CASSHSGREAFF.

V is TRBV30 and J is TRBJ2-7; 7 bases match TRBD1. With 0 bases clipped from V and 4 bases from J, the junction kept 9 bases outside the gene matches. The CDR3 runs 15 residues. Germline V CDR1 and CDR2: GTSNPN, SVGIG (reference sequence). For the CDR3, the DNA is TGTGCCTGGAGTGTCCCTCAGACAGGGCTTTACGAGCAGTACTTC. Translation gives CAWSVPQTGLYEQYF.

V is TRBV29-1 and J is TRBJ1-1; the D gene is possibly TRBD1 (6 bases). The CDR3 contains 13 residues. Germline V gene sequence: CDR1 SQVTM, CDR2 ANQGSEA. V gave up 6 bases and J gave up 5 bases, with 16 bases separating them. The chain's CDR3 is CSVRGLGGTEAFF. CDR3 coding DNA: TGCAGCGTGAGGGGGTTAGGGGGGACTGAAGCTTTCTTT. Complete variable domain (other parts from reference TRBV29-1 and TRBJ1-1): SAVISQKPSRDICQRGTSLTIQCQVDSQVTMMFWYRQQPGQSLTLIATANQGSEATYESGFVIDKFPISRPNLTFSTLTVSNMSPEDSSIYLCSVRGLGGTEAFFGQGTRLTVV.

V and J are TRBV7-9 and TRBJ2-3; possible D gene TRBD2, 6 bases. Germline values: CDR1 SEHNR, CDR2 FQNEAQ (reference sequence). The CDR3 consists of 15 residues. V lost 2 bases, J lost 0 bases, and 9 bases lay in between. CDR3: CASSLSGLSTDTQYF. In DNA form, the CDR3 reads TGTGCCAGCAGCTTAAGTGGACTAAGCACAGATACGCAGTATTTT.

J is TRBJ1-2 and V is TRBV4-1; no definite D call. V was cut by 0 bases and J by 5 bases, with 7 bases left in between. CDR3 length: 13 amino acids. Looked up from germline, CDR1 is MGHRA and CDR2 is YSYEKL. The CDR3 bases are TGCGCCAGCAGCCAAGACAACCGATATGGCTACACCTTC. Translating gives CASSQDNRYGYTF.

The CDR3 loop is CAWSETATQPQHF. As DNA, the CDR3 is TGTGCCTGGAGTGAGACGGCCACCCAGCCCCAGCATTTT. V and J are TRBV30 and TRBJ1-5, with D hard to call. There are 13 residues in the CDR3. CDR1 and CDR2 (germline): GTSNPN, SVGIG (reference sequence). The germline V and J ends were trimmed by 1 base and 7 bases, with 11 bases remaining between them.

The V call is TRBV5-1, the J call TRBJ2-3, with D perhaps TRBD2 (5 bases). In germline, CDR1 is SGHRS, CDR2 YFSETQ. There are 14 residues in the CDR3. The V end was cut by 2 bases, the J end by 6 bases, with 13 bases between. CDR3 sequence: CASSLGRSGDTQYF. In nucleotides, the CDR3 is TGCGCCAGCAGCTTAGGGAGAAGCGGTGATACGCAGTATTTT.

The chain has TRBV14 and TRBJ1-3, with TRBD1 identical over 10 bases. The CDR3 loop spans 16 amino acids. J lost 4 bases, V lost 3 bases, and 6 bases had no gene match. In germline, CDR1 is SGHDN, CDR2 FVKESK. In DNA, the CDR3 is TGTGCCAGCAGCCAGATGGGACAGGGGCTCGGAAACACCATATATTTT. Protein sequence: CASSQMGQGLGNTIYF.